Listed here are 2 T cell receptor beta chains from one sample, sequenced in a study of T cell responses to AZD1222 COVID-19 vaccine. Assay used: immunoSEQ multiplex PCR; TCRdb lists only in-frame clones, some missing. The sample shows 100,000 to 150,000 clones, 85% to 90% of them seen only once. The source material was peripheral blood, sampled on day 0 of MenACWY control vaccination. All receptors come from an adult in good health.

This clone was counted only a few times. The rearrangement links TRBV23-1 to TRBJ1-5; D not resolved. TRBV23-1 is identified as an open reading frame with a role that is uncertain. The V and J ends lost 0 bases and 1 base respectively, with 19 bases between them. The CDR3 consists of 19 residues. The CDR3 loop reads CASSQSKPSPGPSNQPQHF. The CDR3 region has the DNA TGCGCCAGCAGTCAATCGAAGCCATCACCGGGTCCGAGCAATCAGCCCCAGCATTTT.

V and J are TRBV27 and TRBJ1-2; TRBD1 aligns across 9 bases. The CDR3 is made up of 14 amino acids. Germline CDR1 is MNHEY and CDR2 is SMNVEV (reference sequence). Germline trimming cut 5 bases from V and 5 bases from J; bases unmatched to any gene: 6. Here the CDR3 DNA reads TGTGCCAGCAGTCCCCGACAGGGGGGGTATGGCTACACCTTC. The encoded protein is CASSPRQGGYGYTF.